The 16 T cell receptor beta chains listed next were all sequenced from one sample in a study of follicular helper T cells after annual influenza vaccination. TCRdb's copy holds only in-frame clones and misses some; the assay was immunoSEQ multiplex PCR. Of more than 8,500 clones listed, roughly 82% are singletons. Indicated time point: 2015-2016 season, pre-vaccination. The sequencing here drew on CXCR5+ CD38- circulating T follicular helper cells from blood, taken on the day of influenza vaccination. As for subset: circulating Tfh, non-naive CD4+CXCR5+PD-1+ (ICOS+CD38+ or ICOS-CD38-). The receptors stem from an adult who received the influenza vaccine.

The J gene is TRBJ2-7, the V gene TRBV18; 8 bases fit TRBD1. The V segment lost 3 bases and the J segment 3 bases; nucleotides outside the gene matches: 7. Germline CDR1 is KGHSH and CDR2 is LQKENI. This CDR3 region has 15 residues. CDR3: CASSPRTGNVYEQYF. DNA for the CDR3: TGTGCCAGCTCACCGAGGACAGGGAATGTCTACGAGCAGTACTTC.

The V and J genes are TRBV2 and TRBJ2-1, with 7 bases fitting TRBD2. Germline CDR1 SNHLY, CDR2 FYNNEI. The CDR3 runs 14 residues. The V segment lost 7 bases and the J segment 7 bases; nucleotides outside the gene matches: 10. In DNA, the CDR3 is TGTGCCAGCAACCGCGGGAGTTCAGTTAATGAGCAGTTCTTC. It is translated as CASNRGSSVNEQFF.

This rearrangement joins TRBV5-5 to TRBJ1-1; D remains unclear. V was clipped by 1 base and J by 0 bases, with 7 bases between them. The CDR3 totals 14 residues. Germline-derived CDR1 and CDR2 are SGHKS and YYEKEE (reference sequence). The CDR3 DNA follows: TGTGCCAGCAGCTTGTTGCCTCTGAACACTGAAGCTTTCTTT. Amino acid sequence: CASSLLPLNTEAFF.

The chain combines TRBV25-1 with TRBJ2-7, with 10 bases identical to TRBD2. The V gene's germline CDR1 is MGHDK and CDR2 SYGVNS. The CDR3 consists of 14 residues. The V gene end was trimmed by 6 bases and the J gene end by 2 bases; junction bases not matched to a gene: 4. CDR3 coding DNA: TGTGCCAGCAGCGGGACTAGCGACCCCTACGAGCAGTACTTC. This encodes CASSGTSDPYEQYF.

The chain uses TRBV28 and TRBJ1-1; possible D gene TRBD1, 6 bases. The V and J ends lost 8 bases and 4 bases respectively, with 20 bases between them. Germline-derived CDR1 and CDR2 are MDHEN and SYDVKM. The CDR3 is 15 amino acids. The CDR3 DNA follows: TGTGCCAGCCGGGGGCAGGACGCGAGGTCCACTGAAGCTTTCTTT. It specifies CASRGQDARSTEAFF.

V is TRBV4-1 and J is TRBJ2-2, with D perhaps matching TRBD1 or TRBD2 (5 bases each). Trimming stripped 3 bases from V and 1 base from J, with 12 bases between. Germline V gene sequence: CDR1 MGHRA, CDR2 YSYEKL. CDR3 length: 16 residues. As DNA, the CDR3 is TGCGCCAGCAGCCACTATGGGGGAAGGAACACCGGGGAGCTGTTTTTT. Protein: CASSHYGGRNTGELFF.

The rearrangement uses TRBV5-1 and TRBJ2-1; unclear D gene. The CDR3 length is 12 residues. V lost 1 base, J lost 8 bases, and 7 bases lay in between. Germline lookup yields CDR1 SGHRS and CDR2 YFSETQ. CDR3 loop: CASSLSTHEQFF. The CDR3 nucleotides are TGCGCCAGCAGCTTGTCTACTCATGAGCAGTTCTTC.

CDR3 residues: CASSGSGNSYNEQFF. DNA of the CDR3: TGTGCCAGCAGTGGTAGCGGGAACTCCTACAATGAGCAGTTCTTC. This sequence joins TRBV2 and TRBJ2-1; 8 nucleotides line up with TRBD2. The CDR3 has 15 residues. Germline CDR1 SNHLY, CDR2 FYNNEI. The V and J ends lost 4 bases and 0 bases, in that order; junction bases with no gene match: 2.

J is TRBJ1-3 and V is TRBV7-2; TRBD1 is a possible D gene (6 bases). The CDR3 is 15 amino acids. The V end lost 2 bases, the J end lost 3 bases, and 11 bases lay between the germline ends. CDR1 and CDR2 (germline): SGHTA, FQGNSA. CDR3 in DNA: TGTGCCAGCAGCTTACAGGGGCTGGGTGGAAACACCATATATTTT. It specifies CASSLQGLGGNTIYF. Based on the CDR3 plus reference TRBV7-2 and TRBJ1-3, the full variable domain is GAGVSQSPSNKVTEKGKDVELRCDPISGHTALYWYRQSLGQGLEFLIYFQGNSAPDKSGLPSDRFSAERTGGSVSTLTIQRTQQEDSAVYLCASSLQGLGGNTIYFGEGSWLTVV.

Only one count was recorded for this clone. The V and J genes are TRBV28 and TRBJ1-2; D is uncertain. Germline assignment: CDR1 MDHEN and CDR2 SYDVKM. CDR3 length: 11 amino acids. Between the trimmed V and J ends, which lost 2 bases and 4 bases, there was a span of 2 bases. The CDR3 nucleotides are TGTGCCAGCAGTTTACTCTATGGCTACACCTTC. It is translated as CASSLLYGYTF.

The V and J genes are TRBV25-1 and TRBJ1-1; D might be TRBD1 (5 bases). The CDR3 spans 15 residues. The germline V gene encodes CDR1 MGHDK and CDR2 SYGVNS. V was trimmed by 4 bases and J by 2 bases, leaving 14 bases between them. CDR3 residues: CASSGLGGENTEAFF. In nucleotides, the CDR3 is TGTGCCAGCAGTGGTCTGGGAGGGGAAAACACTGAAGCTTTCTTT. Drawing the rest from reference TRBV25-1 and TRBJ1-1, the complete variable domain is EADIYQTPRYLVIGTGKKITLECSQTMGHDKMYWYQQDPGMELHLIHYSYGVNSTEKGDLSSESTVSRIRTEHFPLTLESARPSHTSQYLCASSGLGGENTEAFFGQGTRLTVV.

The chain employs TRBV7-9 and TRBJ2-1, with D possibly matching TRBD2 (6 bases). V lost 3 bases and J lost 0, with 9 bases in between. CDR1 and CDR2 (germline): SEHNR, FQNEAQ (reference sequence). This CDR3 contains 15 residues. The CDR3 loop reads CASSLGLSSYNEQFF. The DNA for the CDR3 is TGTGCCAGCAGCTTGGGACTTAGCTCCTACAATGAGCAGTTCTTC. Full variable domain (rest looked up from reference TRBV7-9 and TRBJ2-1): DTGVSQNPRHKITKRGQNVTFRCDPISEHNRLYWYRQTLGQGPEFLTYFQNEAQLEKSRLLSDRFSAERPKGSFSTLEIQRTEQGDSAMYLCASSLGLSSYNEQFFGPGTRLTVL.

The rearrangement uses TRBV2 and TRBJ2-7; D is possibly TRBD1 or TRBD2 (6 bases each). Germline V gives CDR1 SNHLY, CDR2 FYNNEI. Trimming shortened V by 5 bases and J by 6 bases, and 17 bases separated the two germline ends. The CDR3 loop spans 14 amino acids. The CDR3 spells CASSRGASNSEQYF. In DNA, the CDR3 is TGTGCCAGCAGTAGGGGGGCTAGCAATAGCGAGCAGTACTTC.

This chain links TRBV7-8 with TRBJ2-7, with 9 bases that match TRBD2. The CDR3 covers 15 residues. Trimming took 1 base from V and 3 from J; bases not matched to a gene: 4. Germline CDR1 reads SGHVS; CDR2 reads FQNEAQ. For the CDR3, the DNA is TGTGCCAGCAGCTTAGGACTAGCGGAGATCTACGAGCAGTACTTC. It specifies CASSLGLAEIYEQYF.

CDR3: CASSHGSYEQYF. In DNA, the CDR3 is TGTGCCAGCAGCCACGGCTCGTACGAGCAGTACTTC. This sequence joins TRBV7-2 and TRBJ2-7, with D hard to call. V was cut by 5 bases and J by 4 bases, with 9 bases left in between. The germline gives CDR1 SGHTA, CDR2 FQGNSA. The CDR3 is 12 residues long.

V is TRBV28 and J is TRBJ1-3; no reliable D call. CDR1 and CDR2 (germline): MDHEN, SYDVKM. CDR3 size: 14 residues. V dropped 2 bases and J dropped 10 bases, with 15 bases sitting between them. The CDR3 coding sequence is TGTGCCAGCAGTTTAGGGTTTCCCCTTAGGACCATATATTTT. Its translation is CASSLGFPLRTIYF.